This is a list of T cell receptor beta chains from one sample in a study of graft-versus-host responses after intestinal transplantation. Their specific antigens are unknown. Assay used: immunoSEQ multiplex PCR; TCRdb lists only in-frame clones, some missing. Of some 82,000 clones in the sample, around 87% were seen once. The specimen comprised unstimulated CD8+ T cells sorted from spleen or lymph node cells, sampled before transplant. The receptors stem from a human donor who was the organ donor for an intestinal transplant. CDR3s include the opening cysteine and the closing phenylalanine or tryptophan. A D gene is named only where the DNA matches it firmly. Clone size is stated in some rows and not others, as once, few, many or a class when expanded.

CDR3nt: TGCGCCAGCAGCCAGCACCTAGCGGCCGGGGAGCTGTTTTTT
CDR3aa: CASSQHLAAGELFF
d_gene: TRBD2
abundance: .
v_gene: TRBV4-1
j_gene: TRBJ2-2

CDR3nt: TGTGCCAGTAGTTCGACAGGGCTTGGAATGGGCTACACCTTC
CDR3aa: CASSSTGLGMGYTF
d_gene: TRBD1
abundance: .
v_gene: TRBV19
j_gene: TRBJ1-2

CDR3nt: TGTGCCAGCAGTGAACCCGACAGAGGGGAGCTGTTTTTT
CDR3aa: CASSEPDRGELFF
d_gene: .
abundance: .
v_gene: TRBV6-1
j_gene: TRBJ2-2

CDR3nt: TGTGCCAGTAGTAGTTCGGTAATGGGGGTACAAGAGACCCAGTACTTC
CDR3aa: CASSSSVMGVQETQYF
d_gene: .
abundance: .
v_gene: TRBV19
j_gene: TRBJ2-5

CDR3nt: TGTGCCAGTAGGCCGCCACTCAACACTGAAGCTTTCTTT
CDR3aa: CASRPPLNTEAFF
d_gene: .
abundance: .
v_gene: TRBV19
j_gene: TRBJ1-1

CDR3nt: TGTGCCAGCAGTTACTCGAGTGAAAAGACCCAGTACTTC
CDR3aa: CASSYSSEKTQYF
d_gene: .
abundance: .
v_gene: TRBV6-5
j_gene: TRBJ2-5

CDR3nt: TGTGCCAGCAGTTACTCGTTGACAACTGAAGCTTTCTTT
CDR3aa: CASSYSLTTEAFF
d_gene: .
abundance: .
v_gene: TRBV6-5
j_gene: TRBJ1-1

CDR3nt: TGCGCCAGCAGCCAAGAAGATAGCGGGGGATACAATGAGCAGTTCTTC
CDR3aa: CASSQEDSGGYNEQFF
d_gene: TRBD2
abundance: once
v_gene: TRBV4-1
j_gene: TRBJ2-1

CDR3nt: TGTGCCAGCAGTCGACGGGGGGGCCTCACAGATACGCAGTATTTT
CDR3aa: CASSRRGGLTDTQYF
d_gene: TRBD2
abundance: .
v_gene: TRBV28
j_gene: TRBJ2-3

CDR3nt: TGTGCCAGCAGCAACCGGGACACCTACGAGCAGTACTTC
CDR3aa: CASSNRDTYEQYF
d_gene: .
abundance: .
v_gene: TRBV7-9
j_gene: TRBJ2-7

CDR3nt: TGTGCCAGCAGCCCACGGGGTCTCAATCAGCCCCAGCATTTT
CDR3aa: CASSPRGLNQPQHF
d_gene: .
abundance: .
v_gene: TRBV6-5
j_gene: TRBJ1-5

CDR3nt: TGTGCCAGCAGCTTAGCGCCGGGGGCGCATACCTTC
CDR3aa: CASSLAPGAHTF
d_gene: .
abundance: .
v_gene: TRBV7-2
j_gene: TRBJ1-2

CDR3nt: TGTGCCAGTGCGGGGCAGTGGGCGAGCTCCTACGAGCAGTACTTC
CDR3aa: CASAGQWASSYEQYF
d_gene: .
abundance: .
v_gene: TRBV28
j_gene: TRBJ2-7

CDR3nt: TGTGCCAGCGCCGGGACGGGGGAAGAAAAACTGTTTTTT
CDR3aa: CASAGTGEEKLFF
d_gene: .
abundance: .
v_gene: TRBV4-2
j_gene: TRBJ1-4

CDR3nt: TGCGCCAGCAGAGGACAGGGGGCTTACTTGATCATGAACACTGAAGCTTTCTTT
CDR3aa: CASRGQGAYLIMNTEAFF
d_gene: TRBD1
abundance: few
v_gene: TRBV10-2
j_gene: TRBJ1-1

CDR3nt: TGTGCCAGCAGCCCCCGCGGGGAAGGGGATCAGCCCCAGCATTTT
CDR3aa: CASSPRGEGDQPQHF
d_gene: .
abundance: .
v_gene: TRBV28
j_gene: TRBJ1-5

CDR3nt: TGCGCCAGCAGCTTGGCAGGACAGAGGACTGAAGCTTTCTTT
CDR3aa: CASSLAGQRTEAFF
d_gene: .
abundance: .
v_gene: TRBV5-1
j_gene: TRBJ1-1

CDR3nt: TGTGCCAGCTCACCACTCGGGGATAACACCGGGGAGCTGTTTTTT
CDR3aa: CASSPLGDNTGELFF
d_gene: .
abundance: .
v_gene: TRBV18
j_gene: TRBJ2-2

CDR3nt: TGCGCCAGCAGCTTGGCTCGAACGAACAGGGGGCGAAACTACGAGCAGTACTTC
CDR3aa: CASSLARTNRGRNYEQYF
d_gene: TRBD1
abundance: .
v_gene: TRBV5-1
j_gene: TRBJ2-7

CDR3nt: TGCGCCAGCAGTCGGGTAGCGGGTCCCACCGGGGAGCTGTTTTTT
CDR3aa: CASSRVAGPTGELFF
d_gene: TRBD2
abundance: .
v_gene: TRBV10-1
j_gene: TRBJ2-2

CDR3nt: TGTGCCAGCAGCCAAGATGGGACCGTGGACACCGGGGAGCTGTTTTTT
CDR3aa: CASSQDGTVDTGELFF
d_gene: .
abundance: .
v_gene: TRBV14
j_gene: TRBJ2-2

CDR3nt: TGTGCCAGCTCACCGGGCACCGGGGAGCTGTTTTTT
CDR3aa: CASSPGTGELFF
d_gene: .
abundance: .
v_gene: TRBV18
j_gene: TRBJ2-2

CDR3nt: TGTGCCAGCAGCGCAAGGACTAGCAACGGTGAGCAGTTCTTC
CDR3aa: CASSARTSNGEQFF
d_gene: TRBD2
abundance: once
v_gene: TRBV9
j_gene: TRBJ2-1

CDR3nt: TGTGCCAGCGCCCCTGGAGGGGGCCCGGATAGCACAGATACGCAGTATTTT
CDR3aa: CASAPGGGPDSTDTQYF
d_gene: .
abundance: .
v_gene: TRBV7-6
j_gene: TRBJ2-3

CDR3nt: TGTGCCAGCATGTTTCAGGGGGTATACTATGGCTACACCTTC
CDR3aa: CASMFQGVYYGYTF
d_gene: TRBD1
abundance: once
v_gene: TRBV2
j_gene: TRBJ1-2

CDR3nt: TGTGCCAGCAGCTTGGGTGAGCAGTTCTTC
CDR3aa: CASSLGEQFF
d_gene: .
abundance: .
v_gene: TRBV11-3
j_gene: TRBJ2-1

CDR3nt: TGTGCCAGCAGCCCGGGACGGCGGAGGGACATTCAGTACTTC
CDR3aa: CASSPGRRRDIQYF
d_gene: .
abundance: .
v_gene: TRBV7-9
j_gene: TRBJ2-4

CDR3nt: TGTGCCAGCAGCCAAGTTCCGGGCCTTATTAGTCGGAACACTGAAGCTTTCTTT
CDR3aa: CASSQVPGLISRNTEAFF
d_gene: .
abundance: .
v_gene: TRBV4-2
j_gene: TRBJ1-1

CDR3nt: TGTGCCAGCAGTGGATGGGACAGGGGCACAGATACGCAGTATTTT
CDR3aa: CASSGWDRGTDTQYF
d_gene: TRBD1
abundance: once
v_gene: TRBV25-1
j_gene: TRBJ2-3

CDR3nt: TGTGCCATCAGTGACCCCTGGACAGAGACCTCCTACGAGCAGTACTTC
CDR3aa: CAISDPWTETSYEQYF
d_gene: .
abundance: once
v_gene: TRBV10-3
j_gene: TRBJ2-7

CDR3nt: TGTGCCAGCAGCCGCGGGGGGAACTATGGCTACACCTTC
CDR3aa: CASSRGGNYGYTF
d_gene: .
abundance: .
v_gene: TRBV28
j_gene: TRBJ1-2

CDR3nt: TGTGCCAGCAGCTTGGATCCCACAGATACGCAGTATTTT
CDR3aa: CASSLDPTDTQYF
d_gene: .
abundance: .
v_gene: TRBV5-6
j_gene: TRBJ2-3

CDR3nt: TGTGCCAGCAGCGTTTGGCAGGGGCTAGGCGATACGCAGTATTTT
CDR3aa: CASSVWQGLGDTQYF
d_gene: .
abundance: .
v_gene: TRBV9
j_gene: TRBJ2-3

CDR3nt: TGTGCCAGCAGCTTAGGGTGGAACACTGAAGCTTTCTTT
CDR3aa: CASSLGWNTEAFF
d_gene: .
abundance: .
v_gene: TRBV7-8
j_gene: TRBJ1-1

CDR3nt: TGTGCCAGCAGCTTCCCGGCGGGACAGGGGGCTCTCGTCAATCAGCCCCAGCATTTT
CDR3aa: CASSFPAGQGALVNQPQHF
d_gene: TRBD1
abundance: .
v_gene: TRBV5-8
j_gene: TRBJ1-5

CDR3nt: TGTGCCAGCAGTTTAGGGACAGGGAGGACTGAAGCTTTCTTT
CDR3aa: CASSLGTGRTEAFF
d_gene: TRBD1
abundance: once
v_gene: TRBV27
j_gene: TRBJ1-1